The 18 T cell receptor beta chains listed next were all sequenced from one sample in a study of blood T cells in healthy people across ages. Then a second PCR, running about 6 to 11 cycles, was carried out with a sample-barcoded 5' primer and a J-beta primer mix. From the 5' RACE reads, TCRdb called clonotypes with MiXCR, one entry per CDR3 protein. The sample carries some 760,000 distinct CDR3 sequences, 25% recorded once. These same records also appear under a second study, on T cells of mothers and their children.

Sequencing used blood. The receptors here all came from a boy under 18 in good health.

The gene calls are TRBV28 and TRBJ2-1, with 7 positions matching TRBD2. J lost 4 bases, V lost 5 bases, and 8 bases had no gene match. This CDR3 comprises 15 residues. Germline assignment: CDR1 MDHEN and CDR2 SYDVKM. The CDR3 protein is CASSPETSRYNEQFF. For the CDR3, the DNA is TGTGCCAGCAGTCCCGAGACTAGCAGGTACAATGAGCAGTTCTTC. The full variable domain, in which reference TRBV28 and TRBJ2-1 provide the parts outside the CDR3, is DVKVTQSSRYLVKRTGEKVFLECVQDMDHENMFWYRQDPGLGLRLIYFSYDVKMKEKGDIPEGYSVSREKKERFSLILESASTNQTSMYLCASSPETSRYNEQFFGPGTRLTVL.

The CDR3 DNA reads as TGTGCCAGCAGTATCGCGGATGAGCAGTTCTTC. It is translated as CASSIADEQFF. The chain is built from TRBV6-6 and TRBJ2-1; no clear D gene. Germline V gene data show CDR1 as MNHNY and CDR2 as SVGAGI (reference sequence). Between the trimmed V and J ends, which lost 5 bases and 8 bases, there was a span of 7 bases. The CDR3 consists of 11 residues.

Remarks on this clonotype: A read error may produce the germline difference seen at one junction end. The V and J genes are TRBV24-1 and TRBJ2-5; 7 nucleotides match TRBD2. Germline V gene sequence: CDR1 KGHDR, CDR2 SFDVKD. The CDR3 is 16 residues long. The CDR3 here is CVTSDLSGTTPETQYF. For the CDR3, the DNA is TGTGTCACCAGTGATTTATCCGGGACTACCCCAGAGACCCAGTACTTC.

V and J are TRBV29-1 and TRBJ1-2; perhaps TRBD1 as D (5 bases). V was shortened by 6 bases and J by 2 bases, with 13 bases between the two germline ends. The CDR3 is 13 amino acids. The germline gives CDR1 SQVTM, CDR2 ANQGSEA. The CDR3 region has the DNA TGCAGCGTCGACAGTTCCCCAAACTATGGCTACACCTTC. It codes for CSVDSSPNYGYTF.

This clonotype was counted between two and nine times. CDR3 region: CASSRDRGARGYTF. The DNA of the CDR3 is TGTGCCAGCAGCCGCGACAGGGGTGCTCGTGGCTACACCTTC. The V call is TRBV12-3 or TRBV12-4, the J call TRBJ1-2; 8 bases match TRBD1. V lost 6 bases, J lost 7 bases, and 10 bases stayed unmatched. The CDR3 spans 14 residues.

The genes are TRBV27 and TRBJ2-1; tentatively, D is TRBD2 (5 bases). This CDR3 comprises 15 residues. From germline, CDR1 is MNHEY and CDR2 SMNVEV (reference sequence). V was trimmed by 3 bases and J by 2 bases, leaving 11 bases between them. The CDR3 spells CASSFLDGTYNEQFF. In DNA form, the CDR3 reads TGTGCCAGCAGTTTTTTGGACGGGACCTACAATGAGCAGTTCTTC.

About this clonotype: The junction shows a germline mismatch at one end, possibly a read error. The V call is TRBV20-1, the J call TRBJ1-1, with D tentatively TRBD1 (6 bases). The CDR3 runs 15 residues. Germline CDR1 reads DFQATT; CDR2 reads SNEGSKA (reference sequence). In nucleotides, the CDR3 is TGCAGTGCTAGAGGGGTTCTCAGGGGCTCCACTGAAGCTCTCTTT. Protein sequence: CSARGVLRGSTEALF.

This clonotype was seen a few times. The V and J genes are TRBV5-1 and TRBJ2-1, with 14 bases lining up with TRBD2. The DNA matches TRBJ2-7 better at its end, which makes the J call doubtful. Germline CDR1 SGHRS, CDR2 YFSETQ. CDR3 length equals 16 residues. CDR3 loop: CASSLGTSGRTYEQYF. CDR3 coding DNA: TGCGCCAGCAGCTTGGGGACTAGCGGGAGGACCTACGAGCAGTACTTC.

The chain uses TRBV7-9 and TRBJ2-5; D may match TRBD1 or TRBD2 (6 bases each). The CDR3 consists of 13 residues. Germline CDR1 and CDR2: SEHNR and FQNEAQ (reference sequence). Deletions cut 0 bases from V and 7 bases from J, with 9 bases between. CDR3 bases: TGTGCCAGCAGCTTAGCCAGGGGAGGGACCCAGTACTTC. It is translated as CASSLARGGTQYF.

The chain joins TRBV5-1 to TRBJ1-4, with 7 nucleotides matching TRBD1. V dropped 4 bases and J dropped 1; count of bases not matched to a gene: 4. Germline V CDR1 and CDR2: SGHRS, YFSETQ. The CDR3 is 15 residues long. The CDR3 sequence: CASSTDRVTNEKLFF. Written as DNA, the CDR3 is TGCGCCAGCAGCACAGACAGGGTAACTAATGAAAAACTGTTTTTT.

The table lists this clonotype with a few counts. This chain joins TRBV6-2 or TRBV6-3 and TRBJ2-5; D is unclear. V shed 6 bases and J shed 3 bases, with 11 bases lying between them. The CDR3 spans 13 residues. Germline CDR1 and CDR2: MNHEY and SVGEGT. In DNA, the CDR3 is TGTGCCAGCAGCCCCAGTGTAGAAGAGACCCAGTACTTC. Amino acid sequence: CASSPSVEETQYF.

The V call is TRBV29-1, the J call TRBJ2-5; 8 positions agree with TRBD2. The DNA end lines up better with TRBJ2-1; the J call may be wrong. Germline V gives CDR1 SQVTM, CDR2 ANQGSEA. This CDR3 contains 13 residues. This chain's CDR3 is CSVFLGGDNEQFF. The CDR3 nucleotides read TGCAGCGTATTCCTCGGGGGGGACAATGAGCAGTTCTTC.

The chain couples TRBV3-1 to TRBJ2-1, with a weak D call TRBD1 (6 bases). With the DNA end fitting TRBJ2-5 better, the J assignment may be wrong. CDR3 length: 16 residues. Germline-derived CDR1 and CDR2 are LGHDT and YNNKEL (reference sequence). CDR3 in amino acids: CASSPRLTGAQETQYF. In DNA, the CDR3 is TGTGCCAGCAGCCCCCGCCTGACAGGAGCCCAAGAGACCCAGTACTTC.

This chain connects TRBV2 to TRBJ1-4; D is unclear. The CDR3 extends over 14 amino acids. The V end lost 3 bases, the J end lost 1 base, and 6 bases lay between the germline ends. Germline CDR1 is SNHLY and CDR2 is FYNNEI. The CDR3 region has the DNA TGTGCCAGCAGTGAGGGCAGAACTAATGAAAAACTGTTTTTT. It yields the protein CASSEGRTNEKLFF.

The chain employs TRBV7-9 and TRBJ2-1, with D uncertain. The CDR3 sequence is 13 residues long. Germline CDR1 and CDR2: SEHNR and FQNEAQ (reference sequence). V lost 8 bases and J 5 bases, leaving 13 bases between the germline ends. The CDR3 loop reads CASVKTPNNEQFF. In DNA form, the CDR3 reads TGTGCCAGCGTAAAAACACCTAACAATGAGCAGTTCTTC.

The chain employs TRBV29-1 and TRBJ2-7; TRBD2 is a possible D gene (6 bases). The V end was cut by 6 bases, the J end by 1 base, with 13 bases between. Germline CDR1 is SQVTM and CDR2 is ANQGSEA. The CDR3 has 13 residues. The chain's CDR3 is CSVHGGSSYEQYF. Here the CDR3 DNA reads TGCAGCGTCCACGGGGGTTCGTCCTACGAGCAGTACTTC.

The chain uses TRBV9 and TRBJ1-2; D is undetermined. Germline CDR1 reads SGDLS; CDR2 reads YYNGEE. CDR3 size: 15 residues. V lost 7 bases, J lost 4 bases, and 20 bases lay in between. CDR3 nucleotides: TGTGCCAGCTCCCCCGAGTTGGGCCTTTTCTATGGCTACACCTTC. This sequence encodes CASSPELGLFYGYTF. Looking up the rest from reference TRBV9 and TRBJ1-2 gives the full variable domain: DSGVTQTPKHLITATGQRVTLRCSPRSGDLSVYWYQQSLDQGLQFLIQYYNGEERAKGNILERFSAQQFPDLHSELNLSSLELGDSALYFCASSPELGLFYGYTFGSGTRLTVV.

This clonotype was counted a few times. For the CDR3, the DNA is TGTGCCAGCAGCTTAGGGGCGGGGCCCGGGACCCAGTACTTC. It codes for CASSLGAGPGTQYF. The V and J genes are TRBV7-6 and TRBJ2-5; maybe TRBD2 (6 bases). The length of the CDR3 is 14 residues. The germline V gene encodes CDR1 SGHVS and CDR2 FNYEAQ. V was cut by 1 base and J by 7 bases, with 13 bases left in between.